This T cell receptor (beta chain) is drawn from a study of CD8 T cells in ankylosing spondylitis. With regard to this clonotype: No antigen is known for it.

Making the TCR beta libraries involved quantitative 5'-RACE with molecular barcodes. TCRdb re-called the 5' RACE reads with MiXCR, one entry per CDR3 protein. The sample records 700,000 to 1,000,000 distinct CDR3 sequences, about 12% being singletons. Germline CDR1 DFQATT, CDR2 SNEGSKA (reference sequence). Trimming removed 6 bases at V and 3 bases at J, with 11 bases between. The CDR3 has 12 amino acids. Study-wide results and limits: Clones linked to the disease showed a CD8+ phenotype. They occurred at relatively low frequencies in peripheral blood. Among TCR beta sequences, a motif of under 10 highly homologous variants appeared characteristic of ankylosing spondylitis blood. The clones that were linked to disease were reported to be significantly enriched in matched synovial fluid samples from ankylosing spondylitis patients. Reactive arthritis synovial fluid and blood previously showed some of these motif variants.

This TCR derives from a male donor with ankylosing spondylitis. The V gene is TRBV20-1, the J gene TRBJ1-2; possibly TRBD1 for D (6 bases). Sequencing input: blood, either unsorted or a sorted T cell fraction (not recorded which). The CDR3 protein is CSAGTFDYGYTF. Written as DNA, the CDR3 is TGCAGTGCGGGGACATTCGACTATGGCTACACCTTC.